The 14 T cell receptor beta chains listed next were all sequenced from one sample in a study of shared clonotypes between healthy human individuals. Profiled with immunoSEQ multiplex PCR; TCRdb holds only in-frame clones, not every one. The table includes around 1.9 million clones, approximately 94% detected once. Positively selected for CCR7, the CD45RO-negative cells used as naive CD8 cells excluded terminally differentiated effector memory CD45RA+ cells. The sequenced sample consisted of naive CD8+ T cells from PBMCs. The receptors derive from a young man in good health. Some clones in this sample may be carry-over from other donors' samples.

This chain uses TRBV27 with TRBJ2-7; D not resolved. CDR1 is MNHEY, CDR2 SMNVEV, per germline (reference sequence). The ends were cut back, 6 bases at V and 5 bases at J, with 14 bases in the middle. The CDR3 covers 13 residues. The CDR3 DNA sequence: TGTGCCAGCAGGGGCAGCCTTGGGCACGAGCAGTACTTC. Its translation is CASRGSLGHEQYF.

This rearrangement joins TRBV4-2 to TRBJ2-7; D might be TRBD2 (6 bases). Germline assignment: CDR1 LGHNA and CDR2 YNFKEQ. Between the trimmed V and J ends, which lost 1 base and 3 bases, there was a span of 16 bases. The CDR3 is 16 amino acids. CDR3 bases: TGTGCCAGCAGCCAAGCTTGGGGGGTTAAGCACTACGAGCAGTACTTC. Its translation is CASSQAWGVKHYEQYF.

V usage is TRBV9 and J usage is TRBJ2-3; 8 bases agree with TRBD2. Germline V lookup: CDR1 SGDLS, CDR2 YYNGEE. There are 15 residues in the CDR3. The junction had 6 bases not matched to a gene; V was cut back by 3 bases and J by 3 bases. In DNA, the CDR3 is TGTGCCAGCAGCGCGACTAGCGCCTTTACAGATACGCAGTATTTT. Translating it yields CASSATSAFTDTQYF.

V gene TRBV28 combines with J gene TRBJ1-1; D uncertain. Germline V CDR1 and CDR2: MDHEN, SYDVKM. V lost 3 bases, J lost 10 bases, and 9 bases lay in between. The length of the CDR3 is 11 residues. In nucleotides, the CDR3 is TGTGCCAGCAGTTTTCGGACGGGAGCTTTCTTT. It translates to CASSFRTGAFF.

With regard to this clone: Other DNA sequences in the sample encode the same CDR3. The chain carries TRBV7-9 and TRBJ2-2; 8 nucleotides agree with TRBD1. V gave up 4 bases and J gave up 4 bases; unmatched junction bases: 5. CDR3 size: 15 residues. In germline, CDR1 is SEHNR, CDR2 FQNEAQ (reference sequence). CDR3 region: CASSSGQGGTGELFF. In DNA form, the CDR3 reads TGTGCCAGCAGCTCCGGACAGGGAGGCACCGGGGAGCTGTTTTTT.

The genes are TRBV7-9 and TRBJ2-1, with D perhaps TRBD2 (5 bases). Germline values: CDR1 SEHNR, CDR2 FQNEAQ (reference sequence). The CDR3 has 14 amino acids. Between the trimmed V and J ends, which lost 4 bases and 12 bases, there was a span of 19 bases. The CDR3 DNA follows: TGTGCCAGCAGCTCCCTCGACCGGGATGCGGGGCAGTTCTTC. It encodes CASSSLDRDAGQFF.

The chain carries TRBV18 and TRBJ2-3; D may be TRBD1 (6 bases). This CDR3 is built from 16 residues. V shed 5 bases and J shed 0 bases, with 15 bases lying between them. Germline assignment: CDR1 KGHSH and CDR2 LQKENI. The CDR3 spells CASSIRTASSTDTQYF. The CDR3 nucleotides read TGTGCCAGCTCAATCCGGACAGCGTCTAGCACAGATACGCAGTATTTT.

The V gene is TRBV11-2, the J gene TRBJ1-3; TRBD1 agrees at 7 bases. The ends lost 5 bases at V and 2 bases at J; junction bases unmatched: 6. The germline V gene has CDR1 SGHAT and CDR2 FQNNGV. This CDR3 spans 15 amino acids. The CDR3 loop is CASSHAGTAGNTIYF. DNA of the CDR3: TGTGCCAGCAGCCACGCCGGGACAGCTGGAAACACCATATATTTT.

CDR3 sequence reads: CASSPDRVGEKLFF. The CDR3 coding sequence is TGCGCCAGCAGCCCGGACAGGGTAGGCGAAAAACTGTTTTTT. V gene TRBV5-1 combines with J gene TRBJ1-4; 8 bases align to TRBD1. CDR3 length: 14 amino acids. The trim removed 4 bases at V and 8 bases at J, leaving 7 bases unmatched. Germline V gene sequence: CDR1 SGHRS, CDR2 YFSETQ. The variable domain in full, completed from reference TRBV5-1 and TRBJ1-4, reads KAGVTQTPRYLIKTRGQQVTLSCSPISGHRSVSWYQQTPGQGLQFLFEYFSETQRNKGNFPGRFSGRQFSNSRSEMNVSTLELGDSALYLCASSPDRVGEKLFFGSGTQLSVL.

The chain couples TRBV27 to TRBJ2-7, with 9 bases that match TRBD1. The CDR3 runs 17 residues. V lost 2 bases and J lost 6; bases outside the gene matches: 14. Looked up from germline, CDR1 is MNHEY and CDR2 is SMNVEV (reference sequence). The CDR3 protein is CASSLTGWDRVLSEQYF. DNA of the CDR3: TGTGCCAGCAGTTTAACAGGCTGGGACAGGGTCTTAAGCGAGCAGTACTTC.

The chain couples TRBV9 to TRBJ2-3; 8 bases are shared with TRBD2. Trimming took 3 bases from V and 2 from J; bases not matched to a gene: 8. CDR1 SGDLS and CDR2 YYNGEE come from the germline V gene. The CDR3 is made up of 16 amino acids. The CDR3 is CASSGGGLVFTDTQYF. In DNA, the CDR3 is TGTGCCAGCAGCGGCGGGGGACTAGTATTCACAGATACGCAGTATTTT.

DNA for the CDR3: TGCGCCAGCAGCCCCGTCTCCGGGATGAACACCGGGGAGCTGTTTTTT. Protein: CASSPVSGMNTGELFF. This rearrangement joins TRBV5-1 to TRBJ2-2; D is perhaps TRBD2 (5 bases). Germline V gene data show CDR1 as SGHRS and CDR2 as YFSETQ. The CDR3 spans 16 residues. V lost 4 bases, J lost 1 base, and 14 bases lay in between.

The V gene is TRBV7-9, the J gene TRBJ2-3; the match to TRBD2 covers 12 bases. Germline lookup yields CDR1 SEHNR and CDR2 FQNEAQ (reference sequence). The trim removed 5 bases at V and 6 bases at J, leaving 12 bases unmatched. This CDR3 spans 17 amino acids. The DNA of the CDR3 is TGTGCCAGCAGCCCACGGACTAGCGGGGTTGACGCGGATACGCAGTATTTT. This gives the protein CASSPRTSGVDADTQYF.

This clone occurred many times. The chain carries TRBV10-1 and TRBJ2-1; weak D call: TRBD2 (5 bases). The CDR3 extends over 14 amino acids. In germline, CDR1 is WNHNN, CDR2 SYGVQD (reference sequence). The ends were cut back, 6 bases at V and 9 bases at J, with 18 bases in the middle. CDR3 sequence reads: CASSRSEMRPEQFF. CDR3 nucleotide sequence: TGCGCCAGCAGCCGTAGCGAGATGCGCCCTGAGCAGTTCTTC.